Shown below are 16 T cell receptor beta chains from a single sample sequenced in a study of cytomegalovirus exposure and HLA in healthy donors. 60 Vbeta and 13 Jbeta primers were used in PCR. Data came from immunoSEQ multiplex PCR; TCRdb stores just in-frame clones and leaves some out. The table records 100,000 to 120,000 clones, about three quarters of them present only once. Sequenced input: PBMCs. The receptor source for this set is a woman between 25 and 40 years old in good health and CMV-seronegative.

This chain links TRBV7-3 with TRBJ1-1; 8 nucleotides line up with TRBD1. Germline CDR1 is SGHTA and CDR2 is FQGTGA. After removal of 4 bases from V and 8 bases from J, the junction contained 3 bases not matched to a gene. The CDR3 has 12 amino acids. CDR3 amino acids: CASSSGTGEAFF. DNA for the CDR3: TGTGCCAGCAGCTCCGGGACAGGAGAAGCTTTCTTT. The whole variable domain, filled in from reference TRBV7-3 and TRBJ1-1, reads GAGVSQTPSNKVTEKGKYVELRCDPISGHTALYWYRQSLGQGPEFLIYFQGTGAADDSGLPNDRFFAVRPEGSVSTLKIQRTERGDSAVYLCASSSGTGEAFFGQGTRLTVV.

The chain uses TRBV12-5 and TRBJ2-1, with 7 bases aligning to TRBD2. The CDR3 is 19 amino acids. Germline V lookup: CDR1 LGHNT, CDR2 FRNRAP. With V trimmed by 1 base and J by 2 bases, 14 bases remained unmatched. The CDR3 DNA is TGTGCTAGTGGTTTGGCCACAACTCAGCCTAGCGGAACCTACAATGAGCAGTTCTTC. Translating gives CASGLATTQPSGTYNEQFF.

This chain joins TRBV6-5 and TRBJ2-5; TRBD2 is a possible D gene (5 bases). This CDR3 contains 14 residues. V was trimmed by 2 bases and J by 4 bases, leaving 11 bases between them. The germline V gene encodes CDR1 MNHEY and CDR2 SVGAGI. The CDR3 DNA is TGTGCCAGCAGTTACCAACCGGACTCAGAGACCCAGTACTTC. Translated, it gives CASSYQPDSETQYF.

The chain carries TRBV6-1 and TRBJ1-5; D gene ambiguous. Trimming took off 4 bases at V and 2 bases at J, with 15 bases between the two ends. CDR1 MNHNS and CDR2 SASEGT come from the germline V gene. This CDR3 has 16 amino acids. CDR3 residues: CASSAQSGSGNQPQHF. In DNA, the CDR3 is TGTGCCAGCAGTGCCCAGAGCGGATCGGGCAATCAGCCCCAGCATTTT.

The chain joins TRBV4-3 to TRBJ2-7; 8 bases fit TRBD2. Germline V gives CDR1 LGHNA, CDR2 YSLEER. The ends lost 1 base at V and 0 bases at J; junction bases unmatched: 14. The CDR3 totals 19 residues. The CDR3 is CASSQVVLSGTRFSYEQYF. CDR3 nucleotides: TGCGCCAGCAGCCAAGTCGTCTTGTCAGGGACTAGATTCTCCTACGAGCAGTACTTC.

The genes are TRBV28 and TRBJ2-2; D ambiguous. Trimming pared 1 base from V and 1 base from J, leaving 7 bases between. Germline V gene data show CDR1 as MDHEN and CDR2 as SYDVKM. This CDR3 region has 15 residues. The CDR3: CASSLSLGNTGELFF. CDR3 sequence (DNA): TGTGCCAGCAGTTTATCCCTCGGGAACACCGGGGAGCTGTTTTTT.

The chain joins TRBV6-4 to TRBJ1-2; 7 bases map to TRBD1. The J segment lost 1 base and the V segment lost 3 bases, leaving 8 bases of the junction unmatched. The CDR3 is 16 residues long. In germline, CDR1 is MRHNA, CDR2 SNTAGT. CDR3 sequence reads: CASSESYRGNNYGYTF. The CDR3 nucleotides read TGTGCCAGCAGTGAGTCCTACAGGGGAAATAACTATGGCTACACCTTC.

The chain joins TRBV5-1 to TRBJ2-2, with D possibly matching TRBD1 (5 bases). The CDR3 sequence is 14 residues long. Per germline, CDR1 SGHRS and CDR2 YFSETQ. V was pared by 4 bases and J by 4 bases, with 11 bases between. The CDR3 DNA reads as TGCGCCAGCAGCGGGCAGGGCGTCACCGGGGAGCTGTTTTTT. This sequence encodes CASSGQGVTGELFF.

DNA of the CDR3: TGCGCCAGCGGGGGACAGGGGGCGGGTAACTATGGCTACACCTTC. Its translation: CASGGQGAGNYGYTF. This rearrangement joins TRBV4-3 to TRBJ1-2; 12 bases agree with TRBD1. Germline-derived CDR1 and CDR2 are LGHNA and YSLEER. The CDR3 runs to 15 residues. The V gene end was trimmed by 8 bases and the J gene end by 1 base; junction bases not matched to a gene: 5.

The CDR3, as DNA: TGCGCCAGCAGCCAAGACTTTCCTAGCGGGAGGAACACCGGGGAGCTGTTTTTT. This encodes CASSQDFPSGRNTGELFF. The V call is TRBV4-3, the J call TRBJ2-2; 10 nucleotides align to TRBD2. Per the germline V gene, CDR1 is LGHNA and CDR2 is YSLEER. CDR3 size: 18 residues. V lost 0 bases to trimming and J lost 1 base; unmatched junction nucleotides: 5.

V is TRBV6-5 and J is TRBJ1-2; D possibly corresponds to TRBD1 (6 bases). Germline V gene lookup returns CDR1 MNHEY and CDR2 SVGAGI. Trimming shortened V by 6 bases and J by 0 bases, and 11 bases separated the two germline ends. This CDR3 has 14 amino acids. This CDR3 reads CASSLRTANYGYTF. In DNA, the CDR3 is TGTGCCAGCAGCCTTCGGACAGCTAACTATGGCTACACCTTC.

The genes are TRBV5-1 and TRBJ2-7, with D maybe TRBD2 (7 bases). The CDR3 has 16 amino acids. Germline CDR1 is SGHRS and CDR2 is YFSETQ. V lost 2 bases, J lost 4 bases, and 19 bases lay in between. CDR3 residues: CASSFLGGEGDYEQYF. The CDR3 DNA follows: TGCGCCAGCAGCTTTCTTGGCGGGGAGGGGGATTACGAGCAGTACTTC.

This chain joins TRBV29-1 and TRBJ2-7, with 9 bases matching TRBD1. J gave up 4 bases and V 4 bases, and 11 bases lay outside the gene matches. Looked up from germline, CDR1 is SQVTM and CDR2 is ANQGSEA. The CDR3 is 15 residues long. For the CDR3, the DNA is TGCAGCGTTGTAAATCCCGGGACAGGGTTTTACGAGCAGTACTTC. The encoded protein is CSVVNPGTGFYEQYF.

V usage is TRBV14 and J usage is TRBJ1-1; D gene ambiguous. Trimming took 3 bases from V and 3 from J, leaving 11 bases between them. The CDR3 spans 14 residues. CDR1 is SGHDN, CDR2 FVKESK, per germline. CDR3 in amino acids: CASSQALRDTEAFF. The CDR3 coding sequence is TGTGCCAGCAGCCAGGCGCTACGGGACACTGAAGCTTTCTTT.

In nucleotides, the CDR3 is TGCGCCAGCAGCCCCCGGGGGGGGGATCTGAGTAATGAGCAGTTCTTC. Protein: CASSPRGGDLSNEQFF. This sequence joins TRBV5-1 and TRBJ2-1; TRBD2 aligns across 8 bases. The germline CDR1 and CDR2 sequences are SGHRS and YFSETQ. With V trimmed by 4 bases and J by 7 bases, 13 bases remained unmatched. This CDR3 has 16 amino acids.

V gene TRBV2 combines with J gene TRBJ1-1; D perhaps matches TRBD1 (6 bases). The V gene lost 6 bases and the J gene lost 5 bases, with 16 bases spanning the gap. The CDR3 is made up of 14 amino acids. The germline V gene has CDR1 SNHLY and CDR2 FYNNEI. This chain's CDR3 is CASSTQPGQTEAFF. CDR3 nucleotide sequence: TGTGCCAGCAGCACACAACCGGGACAAACTGAAGCTTTCTTT.